The TCR beta chain under discussion was sequenced for a study of blood T cell repertoires in COVID-19. Study in general: Collection of acute and convalescent COVID-19 samples took place in the United States, Italy and Spain. PBMCs, B-cell-depleted T cells, or T cells provided the cDNA or gDNA that made up the material.

Participants were aged about 18 to 89 years from approximately 25 US areas. Assignments of participants to cohorts depended upon their own reported clinical history. Here immunoSEQ multiplex PCR was the method, and the copy in TCRdb shows in-frame clones only, minus some. Found here are 400,000 to 550,000 clones, about 85% of them singletons; the top ten hold around 1.8%. With 3 bases removed from V and 1 base from J, the gap between germline ends came to 11 bases. Per the germline V gene, CDR1 is WNHNN and CDR2 is SYGVQD (reference sequence). CDR3 length: 15 amino acids. The sample comprised PBMCs or T cells enriched from blood (not recorded which). This clonotype originated in a woman younger than 35 with acute COVID-19. This chain uses TRBV10-1 with TRBJ2-3; D is perhaps TRBD1 (6 bases). The CDR3 loop is CASSDAGAGTDTQYF. The DNA of the CDR3 is TGCGCCAGCAGTGATGCAGGGGCAGGCACAGATACGCAGTATTTT.